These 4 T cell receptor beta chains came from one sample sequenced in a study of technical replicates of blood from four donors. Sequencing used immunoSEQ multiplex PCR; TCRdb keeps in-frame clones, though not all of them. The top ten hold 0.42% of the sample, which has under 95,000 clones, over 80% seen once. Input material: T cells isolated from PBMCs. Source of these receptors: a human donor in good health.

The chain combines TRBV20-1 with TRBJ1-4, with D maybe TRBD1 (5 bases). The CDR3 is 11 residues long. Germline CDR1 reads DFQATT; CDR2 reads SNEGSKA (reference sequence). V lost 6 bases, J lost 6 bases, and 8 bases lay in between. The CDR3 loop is CSADSYEKLFF. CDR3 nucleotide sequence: TGCAGTGCAGACAGCTATGAAAAACTGTTTTTT.

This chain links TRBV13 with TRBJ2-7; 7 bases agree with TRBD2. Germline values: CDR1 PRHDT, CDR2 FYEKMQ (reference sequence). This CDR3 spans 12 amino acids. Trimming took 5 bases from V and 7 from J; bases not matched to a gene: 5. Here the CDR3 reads CASSPWGGEQYF. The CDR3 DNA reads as TGTGCCAGCAGCCCCTGGGGAGGGGAGCAGTACTTC.

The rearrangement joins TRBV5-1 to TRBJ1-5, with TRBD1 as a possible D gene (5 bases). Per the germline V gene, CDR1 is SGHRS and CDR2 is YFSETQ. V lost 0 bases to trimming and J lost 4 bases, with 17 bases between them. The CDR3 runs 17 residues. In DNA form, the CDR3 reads TGCGCCAGCAGCTTGGGACCACAGGTCGGGGGGAATCAGCCCCAGCATTTT. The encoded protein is CASSLGPQVGGNQPQHF.

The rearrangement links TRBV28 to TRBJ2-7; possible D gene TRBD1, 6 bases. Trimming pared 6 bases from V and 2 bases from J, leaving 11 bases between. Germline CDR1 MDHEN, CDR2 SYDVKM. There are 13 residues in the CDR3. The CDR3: CASRQTGTYEQYF. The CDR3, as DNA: TGTGCCAGCAGGCAGACAGGTACCTACGAGCAGTACTTC.